These 21 T cell receptor beta chains share one sample of origin, sequenced in a study of blood T cell repertoires in COVID-19. Only in-frame clones appear in the TCRdb table, and some are missing; sequencing was by immunoSEQ multiplex PCR. The table records 60,000 to 95,000 clones, approximately 79% of them present only once. The source material was peripheral blood. These receptors came from a human donor with acute or convalescent COVID-19. The donor label of this sample is uncertain.

The chain is built from TRBV13 and TRBJ2-5, with 12 bases that match TRBD2. V shed 4 bases and J 5 bases; nucleotides not matched to a gene: 8. The germline V gene has CDR1 PRHDT and CDR2 FYEKMQ (reference sequence). This CDR3 comprises 16 residues. CDR3 residues: CASSSIGLAGPETQYF. CDR3 coding DNA: TGTGCCAGCAGCTCCATCGGACTAGCGGGACCCGAGACCCAGTACTTC.

This clone was detected a few times. This chain links TRBV2 with TRBJ1-5; D is unresolved. The CDR3 is 12 residues long. Germline V gene data show CDR1 as SNHLY and CDR2 as FYNNEI. Trimming shortened V by 8 bases and J by 2 bases, and 7 bases separated the two germline ends. The CDR3 is CASAEGNQPQHF. For the CDR3, the DNA is TGTGCCAGCGCAGAGGGCAATCAGCCCCAGCATTTT.

The V and J genes are TRBV3-1 (or the pseudogene TRBV3-2) and TRBJ2-1, with 14 bases identical to TRBD2. CDR1 and CDR2 (germline): LGHDT, YNNKEL (reference sequence). CDR3 length: 16 residues. After removal of 3 bases from V and 10 bases from J, the junction contained 8 bases not matched to a gene. The CDR3 region has the DNA TGTGCCAGCAGCCAGGGGACTAGCGGGGGCCCGGGGGAGCAGTTCTTC. This codes for CASSQGTSGGPGEQFF.

Here the CDR3 reads CASSPDRGGGYTF. CDR3 bases: TGTGCCAGCAGCCCGGACAGGGGCGGCGGCTACACCTTC. The chain uses TRBV7-6 and TRBJ1-2; 9 bases align to TRBD1. Per the germline V gene, CDR1 is SGHVS and CDR2 is FNYEAQ. The CDR3 is 13 amino acids. With 5 bases clipped from V and 8 bases from J, the junction kept 6 bases outside the gene matches.

The gene calls are TRBV2 and TRBJ1-3; 10 bases line up with TRBD1. CDR1 is SNHLY and CDR2 is FYNNEI in the germline V gene. This CDR3 spans 15 amino acids. V shed 11 bases, J shed 2 bases, and the junction held 9 bases outside the gene matches. CDR3 sequence (DNA): TGTGCCGTAACCCCCGGGACAGGGGCTGGAAACACCATATATTTT. It encodes CAVTPGTGAGNTIYF.

The chain has TRBV14 and TRBJ2-1, with D possibly being TRBD2 (6 bases). The germline V gene encodes CDR1 SGHDN and CDR2 FVKESK. Between the trimmed V and J ends, which lost 0 bases and 3 bases, there was a span of 12 bases. This CDR3 has 16 residues. The CDR3 nucleotides are TGTGCCAGCAGCCAAGATATGGGACTCTTCTACAATGAGCAGTTCTTC. Translated: CASSQDMGLFYNEQFF.

The genes are TRBV11-3 and TRBJ1-1; D is unclear. Per germline, CDR1 SGHNT and CDR2 YENEEA. V lost 1 base and J 0 bases, leaving 3 bases between the germline ends. The CDR3 has 13 amino acids. In DNA form, the CDR3 reads TGTGCCAGCAGCTTAGGGCTGAACACTGAAGCTTTCTTT. Protein sequence: CASSLGLNTEAFF.

The rearrangement joins TRBV24-1 to TRBJ1-2; 8 nucleotides match TRBD1. After removal of 7 bases from V and 4 bases from J, the junction contained 4 bases not matched to a gene. Germline V gene sequence: CDR1 KGHDR, CDR2 SFDVKD. This CDR3 contains 13 residues. In DNA, the CDR3 is TGTGCCACCAGCGAAACAGGGGGCTATGGCTACACCTTC. As protein: CATSETGGYGYTF.

This clone was counted a few times. The chain uses TRBV23-1 and TRBJ2-1, with D maybe TRBD1 (5 bases). TRBV23-1 is given ORF status, its function remaining uncertain. This CDR3 region has 17 residues. Trimming pared 3 bases from V and 0 bases from J, leaving 15 bases between. In DNA form, the CDR3 reads TGCGCCAGCAGTCATCCCTCAAGGGGTGGCTCCTACAATGAGCAGTTCTTC. Amino acid sequence: CASSHPSRGGSYNEQFF.

The chain is built from TRBV27 and TRBJ2-7, with D maybe TRBD2 (8 bases). Germline CDR1 and CDR2: MNHEY and SMNVEV (reference sequence). Trimming shortened V by 6 bases and J by 1 base, and 16 bases separated the two germline ends. There are 15 residues in the CDR3. CDR3 coding DNA: TGTGCCAGCAGACCGGGAGGGGGCTTTTCCTACGAGCAGTACTTC. Translating it yields CASRPGGGFSYEQYF.

This chain uses TRBV28 with TRBJ2-2; D perhaps matches TRBD1 (6 bases). The CDR3 is 13 amino acids. Germline V lookup: CDR1 MDHEN, CDR2 SYDVKM. V lost 8 bases and J lost 2, with 9 bases in between. The CDR3 reads CASRGGNTGELFF. CDR3 DNA sequence: TGTGCCAGCCGAGGGGGAAACACCGGGGAGCTGTTTTTT.

The rearrangement uses TRBV24-1 and TRBJ2-5, with 12 bases aligning to TRBD2. J was trimmed by 5 bases and V by 4 bases; bases with no gene match: 7. The CDR3 totals 16 residues. Germline V CDR1 and CDR2: KGHDR, SFDVKD. The CDR3 bases are TGTGCCACCAGTGACCCTCTAGCGGGAGGGGGTGAGACCCAGTACTTC. Protein product: CATSDPLAGGGETQYF.

The V and J genes are TRBV7-8 and TRBJ1-1; the D is unclear. Germline CDR1 is SGHVS and CDR2 is FQNEAQ. The CDR3 loop spans 14 amino acids. The V end was cut by 0 bases, the J end by 8 bases, with 13 bases between. The CDR3 DNA reads TGTGCCAGCAGCTTAGCGGGGTACTCGGGAGAAGCTTTCTTT. Its translation is CASSLAGYSGEAFF.

There are a few counts of this clone. The chain uses TRBV28 and TRBJ2-5; no firm D call. V lost 3 bases, J lost 5 bases, and 7 bases lay in between. The CDR3 totals 12 residues. Germline V lookup: CDR1 MDHEN, CDR2 SYDVKM. The CDR3 DNA reads as TGTGCCAGCAGTTTGTTCAGTGAGACCCAGTACTTC. As protein: CASSLFSETQYF.

The chain is built from TRBV7-2 and TRBJ2-1; the match to TRBD2 covers 10 bases. The ends lost 3 bases at V and 10 bases at J; junction bases unmatched: 9. The CDR3 extends over 15 amino acids. Germline values: CDR1 SGHTA, CDR2 FQGNSA. CDR3 in amino acids: CASSFSRLAGAEQFF. The DNA of the CDR3 is TGTGCCAGCAGCTTCTCCCGGCTAGCGGGGGCCGAGCAGTTCTTC.

This clone was seen a single time. The V gene is TRBV9, the J gene TRBJ1-3; no clear D. CDR3 size: 15 residues. V was shortened by 0 bases and J by 0 bases, with 7 bases between the two germline ends. CDR1 and CDR2 (germline): SGDLS, YYNGEE. The CDR3 sequence is CASSVGVASGNTIYF. The CDR3 bases are TGTGCCAGCAGCGTAGGTGTAGCCTCTGGAAACACCATATATTTT. The full variable domain, with the rest looked up from reference TRBV9 and TRBJ1-3, is DSGVTQTPKHLITATGQRVTLRCSPRSGDLSVYWYQQSLDQGLQFLIQYYNGEERAKGNILERFSAQQFPDLHSELNLSSLELGDSALYFCASSVGVASGNTIYFGEGSWLTVV.

The V call is TRBV27, the J call TRBJ2-5, with D perhaps matching TRBD1 (5 bases). V lost 10 bases to trimming and J lost 3 bases, with 12 bases between them. The CDR3 runs to 12 residues. CDR1 is MNHEY, CDR2 SMNVEV, per germline (reference sequence). The CDR3 spells CATGRREETQYF. The CDR3 nucleotides read TGTGCCACCGGACGCAGGGAAGAGACCCAGTACTTC.

The J gene is TRBJ2-2, the V gene TRBV28, with D perhaps TRBD2 (5 bases). This CDR3 has 16 amino acids. V was shortened by 5 bases and J by 4 bases, with 17 bases between the two germline ends. Per the germline V gene, CDR1 is MDHEN and CDR2 is SYDVKM. The CDR3 sequence: CASSPDYLLVTGELFF. The CDR3 nucleotides read TGTGCCAGCAGTCCAGACTACCTCCTGGTCACCGGGGAGCTGTTTTTT. Full variable domain (remainder filled in from reference TRBV28 and TRBJ2-2): DVKVTQSSRYLVKRTGEKVFLECVQDMDHENMFWYRQDPGLGLRLIYFSYDVKMKEKGDIPEGYSVSREKKERFSLILESASTNQTSMYLCASSPDYLLVTGELFFGEGSRLTVL.

This rearrangement joins TRBV5-1 to TRBJ1-2; D perhaps matches TRBD1 (6 bases). Germline CDR1 is SGHRS and CDR2 is YFSETQ. CDR3 length equals 15 residues. Trimming shortened V by 3 bases and J by 0 bases, and 12 bases separated the two germline ends. CDR3 amino acids: CASSSRTDSNYGYTF. As DNA, the CDR3 is TGCGCCAGCAGCTCGCGGACAGATTCTAACTATGGCTACACCTTC.

The sample holds one count of this clone. The chain recombines TRBV21-1 with TRBJ2-5; the table's D call, TRBD2, has no DNA check behind it. TRBV21-1 is tagged as a pseudogene. CDR3 size: 14 residues. CDR3 coding DNA: TGTGCCAACCTCAAACGGGGGGACGAAGAGACCCAGTACTTC. Encoded protein: CANLKRGDEETQYF.

The chain carries TRBV2 and TRBJ2-2; D might be TRBD2 (5 bases). This CDR3 is built from 15 residues. The V and J ends lost 5 bases and 3 bases respectively, with 13 bases between them. Germline V CDR1 and CDR2: SNHLY, FYNNEI. For the CDR3, the DNA is TGTGCCAGCAGTCCGACCCCCGGGGACACCGGGGAGCTGTTTTTT. Protein sequence: CASSPTPGDTGELFF.